A selection of T cell receptor beta chains follows, all from one sample in a study of cytomegalovirus exposure and HLA in healthy donors. The data were produced by immunoSEQ multiplex PCR, yet TCRdb's version contains in-frame clones alone and is incomplete. The repertoire holds around 52,000 clones, roughly 83% seen once, with 1.7% in the top ten. The sequencing sample was made of PBMCs. The receptors were gathered from a man aged 40-55 years in good health and CMV-seronegative. Both conserved end residues are part of each CDR3. D genes are given only for firm matches. Clone size appears in some rows only: once, few, many, or a class for an expanded clone.

>TRBD1|TRBJ1-1|TRBV5-1|-
CASSLGGQGDMNTEAFF
TGCGCCAGCAGCTTGGGGGGACAGGGGGATATGAACACTGAAGCTTTCTTT
>TRBD1|TRBJ1-5|TRBV19|-
CASSLSGGSNQPQHF
TGTGCCAGTAGTCTCTCAGGGGGAAGCAATCAGCCCCAGCATTTT
>-|TRBJ2-7|TRBV5-1|-
CASSPDVARLEQYF
TGCGCCAGCAGCCCCGATGTCGCGCGGCTCGAGCAGTACTTC
>-|TRBJ2-7|TRBV6-5|-
CASSSPYYEQYF
TGTGCCAGCAGTTCACCCTACTACGAGCAGTACTTC
>TRBD2|TRBJ2-5|TRBV11-3|-
CASSLESAGKETQYF
TGTGCCAGCAGCTTAGAGTCAGCGGGGAAGGAGACCCAGTACTTC
>TRBD2|TRBJ2-1|TRBV4-1|once
CASGQGSGGAGSYNEQFF
TGCGCCAGCGGCCAGGGTAGCGGGGGAGCAGGCTCCTACAATGAGCAGTTCTTC
>TRBD2|TRBJ2-5|TRBV2|-
CASSLSRGAEETQYF
TGTGCCAGCAGCCTCTCGCGGGGGGCGGAGGAGACCCAGTACTTC
>TRBD2|TRBJ2-1|TRBV5-1|-
CASSRGRGGNEQFF
TGCGCCAGCAGCAGGGGGCGGGGGGGCAATGAGCAGTTCTTC
>-|TRBJ2-1|TRBV15|-
CATNRRGQYNEQFF
TGTGCCACCAACAGGAGGGGGCAGTACAATGAGCAGTTCTTC
>TRBD1|TRBJ2-2|TRBV6-6|once
CASRSGTGIPGELFF
TGTGCCAGCAGATCCGGGACAGGGATCCCCGGGGAGCTGTTTTTT
>-|TRBJ2-2|TRBV4-3|-
CASSFSLVNTGELFF
TGCGCCAGCAGCTTCTCATTAGTGAACACCGGGGAGCTGTTTTTT
>-|TRBJ2-1|TRBV7-2|once
CASSLDPGLRHNEQFF
TGTGCCAGCAGCTTAGACCCAGGCCTAAGGCACAATGAGCAGTTCTTC
>-|TRBJ1-3|TRBV30|-
CAWSALAGNTIYF
TGTGCCTGGAGTGCGTTAGCTGGAAACACCATATATTTT
>-|TRBJ2-7|TRBV19|-
CASSTILVGAHEQYF
TGTGCCAGTAGTACAATCCTGGTGGGGGCCCACGAGCAGTACTTC
>TRBD2|TRBJ2-3|TRBV13|-
CASSPGLAGGPTNTQYF
TGTGCCAGCAGCCCGGGACTAGCGGGGGGGCCCACGAATACGCAGTATTTT
>TRBD2|TRBJ2-7|TRBV7-9|once
CASSPGSGAISYEQYF
TGTGCCAGCAGCCCAGGCAGCGGGGCGATCTCCTACGAGCAGTACTTC
>TRBD2|TRBJ2-5|TRBV10-2|-
CASAGGVGETQYF
TGCGCCAGCGCGGGGGGGGTCGGGGAGACCCAGTACTTC
>TRBD1|TRBJ1-4|TRBV4-3|once
CASRERGQGLEKLFF
TGCGCCAGCAGAGAGAGAGGACAGGGACTTGAAAAACTGTTTTTT
>-|TRBJ1-2|TRBV6-1|-
CASTSDGYGYTF
TGTGCCAGCACTTCAGATGGCTATGGCTACACCTTC
>-|TRBJ2-1|TRBV4-2|-
CASSQVSLASYNEQFF
TGTGCCAGCAGCCAAGTTAGCCTAGCATCCTACAATGAGCAGTTCTTC
>TRBD1|TRBJ2-1|TRBV29-1|-
CSGGTGQGRQFF
TGCAGCGGGGGGACGGGACAGGGAAGGCAGTTCTTC
>-|TRBJ2-5|TRBV7-2|-
CASSLAGQYQETQYF
TGTGCCAGCAGCTTGGCGGGACAGTACCAAGAGACCCAGTACTTC
>-|TRBJ1-5|TRBV12-5|-
CASGDRQPDQPQHF
TGTGCTAGTGGCGACCGACAGCCGGATCAGCCCCAGCATTTT
>-|TRBJ1-1|TRBV7-2|-
CASSSRQVGANTEAFF
TGTGCCAGCAGCTCCCGACAGGTTGGGGCGAACACTGAAGCTTTCTTT
>-|TRBJ2-1|TRBV7-9|-
CASSLAGGTGKNNEQFF
TGTGCCAGCAGCTTAGCGGGGGGGACAGGAAAGAACAATGAGCAGTTCTTC
>TRBD1|TRBJ1-1|TRBV5-1|-
CASSPGQRNMNTEAFF
TGCGCCAGCAGCCCGGGACAGCGAAACATGAACACTGAAGCTTTCTTT
>TRBD1|TRBJ2-7|TRBV11-3|-
CASSPRRAGGSHEQYF
TGTGCCAGCAGCCCACGCCGGGCAGGGGGTTCCCACGAGCAGTACTTC
>-|TRBJ2-2|TRBV30|-
CAWKLLGGVGNTGELFF
TGTGCCTGGAAATTGTTGGGCGGGGTAGGAAACACCGGGGAGCTGTTTTTT
>TRBD1|TRBJ2-2|TRBV7-8|-
CASSLLRTGVGELFF
TGTGCCAGCAGCTTGCTGCGGACAGGGGTCGGGGAGCTGTTTTTT